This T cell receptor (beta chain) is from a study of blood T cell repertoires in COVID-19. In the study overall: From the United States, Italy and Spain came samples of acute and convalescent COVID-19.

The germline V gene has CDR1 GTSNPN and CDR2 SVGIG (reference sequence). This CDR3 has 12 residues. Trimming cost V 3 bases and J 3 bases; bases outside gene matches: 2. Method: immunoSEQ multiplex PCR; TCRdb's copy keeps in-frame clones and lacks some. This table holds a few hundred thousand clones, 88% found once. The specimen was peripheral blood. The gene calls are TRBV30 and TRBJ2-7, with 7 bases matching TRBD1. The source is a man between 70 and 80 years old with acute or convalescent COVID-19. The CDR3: CAWRDRDYEQYF. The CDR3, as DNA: TGTGCCTGGAGAGACAGGGACTACGAGCAGTACTTC.